A selection of T cell receptor beta chains follows, all from one sample in a study of blood T cell repertoires in COVID-19. Sequencing was performed with immunoSEQ multiplex PCR; in TCRdb, only in-frame clones are kept and a portion is missing. Among around 120,000 clones listed, roughly 89% were seen once. Sequenced: peripheral blood. The origin of the receptors is a woman aged 55-70 years with COVID-19, enrolled during active disease. CDR3s leave out the opening cysteine and the closing phenylalanine or tryptophan. Not every row has a clone size; where given, it reads once, few, many or a size class.

J | V | size | CDR3
TRBJ1-1 | TRBV6-5 | NA | ASTQTGVEAF
TRBJ1-5 | TRBV6-5 | NA | ATTGRVKPQH
TRBJ2-3 | TRBV2 | NA | ASSEPQGGKDTQY
TRBJ2-7 | TRBV5-1 | NA | ASSLGGTFSYEQY
TRBJ2-6 | TRBV4-1 | NA | ASSQDSRRSSGANVLT
TRBJ2-1 | TRBV5-1 | NA | ASSSAGTSGSYEQF
TRBJ2-1 | TRBV19 | NA | ASRGGGSYNEQF
TRBJ1-2 | TRBV7-9 | NA | ASSLGGVIGYT
TRBJ2-6 | TRBV5-5 | NA | ASSFSSASGANVLT
TRBJ1-4 | TRBV27 | NA | ASSSTGWEKLF
TRBJ2-3 | TRBV23-1 | NA | ASSQYGTGLAGGYTDTQY
TRBJ1-2 | TRBV6-1 | NA | ASSEHQGGYGYT
TRBJ2-1 | TRBV4-2 | NA | ASSQGGPYNEQF
TRBJ2-7 | TRBV4-1 | once | ASSQEGGFYEQY
TRBJ2-1 | TRBV5-5 | NA | ASSLVGGGPYNEQF
TRBJ2-3 | TRBV20-1 | NA | SARAADTQY
TRBJ1-3 | TRBV13 | NA | ASRVGQDSGNTIY
TRBJ2-6 | TRBV19 | NA | ASTGDRVLSGANVLT
TRBJ2-1 | TRBV5-1 | NA | ASSLAGQPYNEQF
TRBJ1-2 | TRBV6-1 | NA | ASSEDWGGSLSYGYT
TRBJ2-5 | TRBV6-1 | NA | ASSEALPGQETQY
TRBJ2-7 | TRBV6-5 | NA | ASSYGDRGYEQY
TRBJ1-2 | TRBV18 | once | ASSPAIVGQGSGYT
TRBJ1-5 | TRBV19 | NA | ASSSRDRGGQPQH
TRBJ2-2 | TRBV9 | few | ASSPRLAGGPGELF
TRBJ2-5 | TRBV5-4 | NA | ASSLSGGMGETQY
TRBJ2-7 | TRBV19 | NA | ASRPTGGVPYEQY
TRBJ2-1 | TRBV5-1 | NA | ASSSTRSSYNEQF
TRBJ2-7 | TRBV19 | NA | ASSPREGGLYEQY
TRBJ2-2 | TRBV11-2 | few | ASSLDRNTGELF
TRBJ2-6 | TRBV5-4 | NA | ASNPGASGANVLT
TRBJ1-4 | TRBV15 | NA | ATSREGLGQGSPRGHEKLF
TRBJ1-1 | TRBV5-1 | NA | ASSYHRDTEAF
TRBJ1-2 | TRBV19 | NA | ASSPRGTGNYGYT
TRBJ1-2 | TRBV15 | NA | ATSRDGNYGYT
TRBJ2-7 | TRBV27 | NA | ASTSPLQYEQY
TRBJ1-1 | TRBV10-3 | NA | AISADREYAEAF
TRBJ2-1 | TRBV11-2 | once | ASSFGGAVEQF
TRBJ1-1 | TRBV5-1 | NA | ASSPGQENTEAF
TRBJ2-5 | TRBV5-4 | once | ASSLALRQGEETQY
TRBJ2-4 | TRBV5-6 | NA | ASSRLDRALAKNIQY
TRBJ2-7 | TRBV3-1/TRBV3-2 | NA | ASSQGQNYEQY
TRBJ1-3 | TRBV9 | NA | ASSVSRAGNTIY
TRBJ2-1 | TRBV5-1 | NA | ASRLGLAGEQF